This is a list of T cell receptor beta chains from one sample in a study of shared clonotypes between healthy human individuals. Measured with immunoSEQ multiplex PCR; TCRdb has only the in-frame clones, and not every one. The profile shows about half a million clones, about four fifths of them singletons. The sample taken for sequencing was PBMCs. These receptors came from a woman aged 40 to 55 in good health. Some clones in this sample may be carry-over from other donors' samples. The CDR3 runs from the conserved cysteine through the conserved F or W. A D gene is named only where the DNA matches it firmly. Expanded clones are given a class, and other clones once, few, many or no size at all.

-	-	TRBV7-3	TRBJ1-1	TGTGCCAGCAGCTCCGGACGGGAGAACACTGAAGCTTTCTTT	CASSSGRENTEAFF
-	-	TRBV15	TRBJ1-3	TGTGCCACCAGCAGAGGGAAAGTTGGAAACACCATATATTTT	CATSRGKVGNTIYF
TRBD1	-	TRBV11-2	TRBJ2-7	TGTGCCAGCAGCTTAGGCCCGGGACAGCTGACCTACGAGCAGTACTTC	CASSLGPGQLTYEQYF
-	-	TRBV27	TRBJ2-3	TGTGCCAGCAGTTCCTGGGCCACAGATACGCAGTATTTT	CASSSWATDTQYF
-	-	TRBV11-2	TRBJ2-7	TGTGCCGGTTCCCGGGACGGTGACTACGAGCAGTACTTC	CAGSRDGDYEQYF
-	-	TRBV18	TRBJ2-3	TGTGCCAGCTCACCATCGATCACAGATACGCAGTATTTT	CASSPSITDTQYF
-	once	TRBV20-1	TRBJ2-1	TGCAGTGCTAGAATGAGGGAGCAGTTCTTC	CSARMREQFF
TRBD2	-	TRBV5-4	TRBJ2-7	TGTGCCAGCAGCCCAGGGACTAGCCGAACCTACGAGCAGTACTTC	CASSPGTSRTYEQYF
TRBD1	-	TRBV6-1	TRBJ2-7	TGTGCCAGCAGAGTCGACAGGGACTACGAGCAGTACTTC	CASRVDRDYEQYF
TRBD1	few	TRBV2	TRBJ1-3	TGTGCCAGCAGTGTCCGGACAGGCTCTGGAAACACCATATATTTT	CASSVRTGSGNTIYF
TRBD2	-	TRBV19	TRBJ2-2	TGTGCCAGTACCTCCCCGGGGGGGGTGGTCGGTGCCGGGGAGCTGTTTTTT	CASTSPGGVVGAGELFF
-	-	TRBV28	TRBJ2-7	TGTGCCAGCAGTTTATACCCCGGAGGCTACGAGCAGTACTTC	CASSLYPGGYEQYF
-	-	TRBV6-1	TRBJ1-1	TGTGCCAGCAGAGTGGGGGGAGGCACTGAAGCTTTCTTT	CASRVGGGTEAFF
TRBD2	once	TRBV18	TRBJ2-1	TGTGCCAGCTCACCACCGGGACTAGCGGGAGCAGTCTACAATGAGCAGTTCTTC	CASSPPGLAGAVYNEQFF
TRBD2	-	TRBV19	TRBJ2-3	TGTGCCAGTAGTAAACTAGCGGGAGGGAGCACAGATACGCAGTATTTT	CASSKLAGGSTDTQYF
TRBD1	-	TRBV7-9	TRBJ1-1	TGTGCCAGCAGCTTATGGGCAGGGGGCTCGGTCACTGAAGCTTTCTTT	CASSLWAGGSVTEAFF
-	-	TRBV5-1	TRBJ1-2	TGCGCCAGCAGCTCGTACAGGAGAAACTATGGCTACACCTTC	CASSSYRRNYGYTF
-	-	TRBV19	TRBJ2-7	TGTGCCAGTAGTGCCACGGGACTTTCAGGTTACGAGCAGTACTTC	CASSATGLSGYEQYF
TRBD2	once	TRBV4-2	TRBJ2-7	TGTGCCAGCAGCCAAGAGTTTGGGCTAGCGGGGGAGCAGTACTTC	CASSQEFGLAGEQYF
-	-	TRBV7-9	TRBJ1-4	TGTGCCAGCAGCTCGACGGGTAATGGAGCCACTAATGAAAAACTGTTTTTT	CASSSTGNGATNEKLFF
-	-	TRBV18	TRBJ2-5	TGTGCCAGCTCACCTCAATCTTTGACAGTGCAAGAGACCCAGTACTTC	CASSPQSLTVQETQYF
TRBD2	-	TRBV9	TRBJ2-7	TGTGCCAGCAGCCCCTCTAGCGGAACCTACGAGCAGTACTTC	CASSPSSGTYEQYF
TRBD1	-	TRBV6-6	TRBJ1-4	TGTGCCAGCAGGCCGACAGGGGGGTTAGGTGAAAAACTGTTTTTT	CASRPTGGLGEKLFF
-	-	TRBV28	TRBJ2-7	TGTGCCAGCAGTTCCCGACAGGAGCCCCCTCAAGGGAAGCAGTACTTC	CASSSRQEPPQGKQYF
-	-	TRBV2	TRBJ2-3	TGTGCCAGTGAGGGGGGAAGCTTGACAGGGATAACAGATACGCAGTATTTT	CASEGGSLTGITDTQYF
TRBD1	-	TRBV5-1	TRBJ1-2	TGCGCCAGCAGCACCGGGACAGGGGAAGACTATGGCTACACCTTC	CASSTGTGEDYGYTF
TRBD2	few	TRBV5-5	TRBJ2-4	TGTGCCAGCAGCTTAGGGGAGGGTTGGGAAAACATTCAGTACTTC	CASSLGEGWENIQYF
TRBD2	-	TRBV19	TRBJ2-7	TGTGCCAGTAGCCCCGGGACTAGCGGGATCTACGAGCAGTACTTC	CASSPGTSGIYEQYF
TRBD1	-	TRBV11-2	TRBJ2-7	TGTGCCAGCAGCCCTGGGACAGGGGGGAACTACGAGCAGTACTTC	CASSPGTGGNYEQYF